The 14 T cell receptor beta chains presented below share a single source sample, sequenced in a study of glioma-infiltrating T cells after dendritic cell vaccination. Documented time point: after dendritic cell vaccination, including at tumor progression/relapse. Profiling relied on immunoSEQ multiplex PCR, and the TCRdb table lists in-frame clones only, not all of them. The sample lists roughly 80,000 clones, roughly 84% seen once, with about 2.2% in the top ten. Sequencing was performed on blood, taken after dendritic cell vaccination. These receptors were taken from a human donor with glioblastoma.

The chain carries TRBV5-4 and TRBJ2-1; tentatively, D is TRBD1 (7 bases). This CDR3 contains 16 residues. Germline loops: CDR1 SGHNT, CDR2 YYREEE (reference sequence). Trimming took 5 bases from V and 0 from J, leaving 15 bases between them. CDR3 nucleotides: TGTGCCAGCAGTTATGACAGGGACTTCTCCTACAATGAGCAGTTCTTC. Encoded protein: CASSYDRDFSYNEQFF.

CDR3 region: CASSSAGTGSYEQYF. CDR3 nucleotides: TGTGCCAGCAGCTCCGCCGGGACAGGGTCCTACGAGCAGTACTTC. This chain connects TRBV6-1 to TRBJ2-7; 9 bases are a match to TRBD1. This CDR3 is 15 amino acids long. With V trimmed by 6 bases and J by 1 base, 7 bases remained unmatched. Germline CDR1 reads MNHNS; CDR2 reads SASEGT.

Here the CDR3 reads CASSLDEVLTTYEQYF. CDR3 nucleotide sequence: TGTGCCAGCAGCTTGGACGAGGTCCTAACAACCTACGAGCAGTACTTC. The chain uses TRBV5-8 and TRBJ2-7; D is unclear. Germline CDR1 is SGHTS and CDR2 is YDEGEE. This CDR3 has 16 amino acids. Trimming shortened V by 0 bases and J by 2 bases, and 15 bases separated the two germline ends.

This chain connects TRBV4-1 to TRBJ2-7, with D tentatively TRBD1 (5 bases). This CDR3 is built from 14 residues. With 0 bases removed from V and 5 bases from J, the gap between germline ends came to 11 bases. Germline assignment: CDR1 MGHRA and CDR2 YSYEKL. For the CDR3, the DNA is TGCGCCAGCAGCCAAGACGCCAGGGTTGACGAGCAGTACTTC. It specifies CASSQDARVDEQYF.

The rearrangement uses TRBV2 and TRBJ2-3; maybe TRBD1 (5 bases). The CDR3 runs to 15 residues. Trimming removed 1 base at V and 1 base at J, with 9 bases between. Looked up from germline, CDR1 is SNHLY and CDR2 is FYNNEI. The CDR3 sequence: CASSEGIGGTDTQYF. The CDR3 nucleotides are TGTGCCAGCAGTGAAGGTATAGGGGGCACAGATACGCAGTATTTT.

The V call is TRBV5-6, the J call TRBJ2-7, with a tentative D call TRBD1 (6 bases). Per the germline V gene, CDR1 is SGHDT and CDR2 is YYEEEE. This CDR3 region has 15 residues. The V end lost 0 bases, the J end lost 4 bases, and 14 bases lay between the germline ends. The CDR3: CASSLGGLKQYEQYF. CDR3 in DNA: TGTGCCAGCAGCTTGGGGGGGCTCAAACAGTACGAGCAGTACTTC.

The CDR3 DNA sequence: TGTGCCAGCAGTACCCGTGGCGGATACAATGAGCAGTTCTTC. It is translated as CASSTRGGYNEQFF. This chain joins TRBV6-1 and TRBJ2-1; D is unclear. Trimming pared 5 bases from V and 4 bases from J, leaving 12 bases between. The CDR3 has 14 residues. From germline, CDR1 is MNHNS and CDR2 SASEGT.

The V and J genes are TRBV4-2 and TRBJ2-6; a possible D gene is TRBD1 (6 bases). Germline lookup yields CDR1 LGHNA and CDR2 YNFKEQ. Trimming left V 4 bases short and J 0 bases short, with 13 bases between. The CDR3 is 17 amino acids. CDR3 nucleotides: TGTGCCAGCAGCCTAACAGGGACCGTCTCTGGGGCCAACGTCCTGACTTTC. Translating gives CASSLTGTVSGANVLTF.

V gene TRBV9 combines with J gene TRBJ1-2; tentative D call: TRBD1 (6 bases). Germline V gene sequence: CDR1 SGDLS, CDR2 YYNGEE. There are 13 residues in the CDR3. V lost 4 bases to trimming and J lost 7 bases, with 14 bases between them. The CDR3 reads CASSPGGEVGYTF. In nucleotides, the CDR3 is TGTGCCAGCAGCCCGGGGGGCGAGGTTGGCTACACCTTC.

The chain combines TRBV6-6 with TRBJ1-6; TRBD1 matches 7 bases. This CDR3 comprises 15 residues. V gave up 7 bases and J gave up 5 bases; unmatched junction bases: 8. Looked up from germline, CDR1 is MNHNY and CDR2 is SVGAGI (reference sequence). The CDR3 sequence: CASNPQGVHNSPLHF. CDR3 DNA sequence: TGTGCCAGCAATCCCCAGGGGGTCCATAATTCACCCCTCCACTTT.

The chain links TRBV27 to TRBJ1-2, with D maybe TRBD1 (5 bases). The germline V and J ends were trimmed by 5 bases and 3 bases, with 16 bases remaining between them. There are 15 residues in the CDR3. The V gene's germline CDR1 is MNHEY and CDR2 SMNVEV (reference sequence). CDR3 DNA: TGTGCCAGCAGTCCAGGGTCCCCTCTTCACTATGGCTACACCTTC. As protein: CASSPGSPLHYGYTF.

The genes are TRBV7-9 and TRBJ2-5; D is ambiguous. The J call is uncertain, as TRBJ2-7 better fits the DNA end. This CDR3 is built from 14 residues. CDR1 and CDR2 (germline): SEHNR, FQNEAQ (reference sequence). This CDR3 is CASSPAASSYEQYF. The DNA of the CDR3 is TGTGCCAGCAGCCCGGCAGCTAGCTCCTACGAGCAGTACTTC.

V gene TRBV10-3 combines with J gene TRBJ2-4, with a tentative D call TRBD1 (5 bases). The CDR3 is 12 amino acids. The germline CDR1 and CDR2 sequences are ENHRY and SYGVKD. Trimming removed 3 bases from V and 8 bases from J, with 8 bases in between. CDR3 bases: TGTGCCATCAGTGACAGGGAAGACATTCAGTACTTC. It encodes CAISDREDIQYF.

V gene TRBV6-4 combines with J gene TRBJ2-5, with 9 bases aligning to TRBD2. The V segment lost 2 bases and the J segment 4 bases; nucleotides outside the gene matches: 5. The CDR3 is made up of 15 amino acids. The germline CDR1 and CDR2 sequences are MRHNA and SNTAGT. CDR3 bases: TGTGCCAGCAGTGACAGCCCTAGCGGGGCAGAGACCCAGTACTTC. Amino acids: CASSDSPSGAETQYF.